The 13 T cell receptor beta chains reported below all come from one sample, sequenced in a study of OX40 agonist ivuxolimab in advanced cancers. Sequenced by immunoSEQ multiplex PCR; TCRdb stores in-frame clones only, minus some. The sample shows about 59,000 clones, over 80% of them seen only once. Sequenced here: CD4+ or CD8+ T cells sorted from blood, sampled in a trial of the OX40 agonist ivuxolimab. All receptors come from an adult with an advanced solid tumor such as melanoma, head and neck, liver or kidney cancer.

The genes are TRBV7-9 and TRBJ1-2; 12 bases agree with TRBD1. Per the germline V gene, CDR1 is SEHNR and CDR2 is FQNEAQ (reference sequence). This CDR3 has 14 residues. V lost 4 bases to trimming and J lost 8 bases; unmatched junction nucleotides: 5. CDR3 sequence reads: CASSSGQGASGYTF. The CDR3 DNA sequence: TGTGCCAGCAGCTCGGGACAGGGGGCTAGCGGCTACACCTTC.

This rearrangement joins TRBV9 to TRBJ2-7; 11 bases are shared with TRBD2. V was pared by 0 bases and J by 7 bases, with 6 bases of the junction left unmatched. Germline CDR1 and CDR2: SGDLS and YYNGEE. The length of the CDR3 is 15 residues. CDR3 coding DNA: TGTGCCAGCAGCGTAGGTGGGACTAGCGGTTTAGAGCAGTACTTC. Translation: CASSVGGTSGLEQYF.

The chain employs TRBV7-8 and TRBJ2-2, with 8 bases identical to TRBD2. In germline, CDR1 is SGHVS, CDR2 FQNEAQ. V was clipped by 5 bases and J by 5 bases; unmatched bases: 10. The CDR3 loop spans 16 amino acids. CDR3 protein: CASSPRLAYGTGELFF. CDR3 DNA sequence: TGTGCCAGCAGCCCCCGACTAGCGTACGGGACCGGGGAGCTGTTTTTT. Looking up the rest from reference TRBV7-8 and TRBJ2-2 gives the full variable domain: GAGVSQSPRYKVAKRGQDVALRCDPISGHVSLFWYQQALGQGPEFLTYFQNEAQLDKSGLPSDRFFAERPEGSVSTLKIQRTQQEDSAVYLCASSPRLAYGTGELFFGEGSRLTVL.

The chain carries TRBV7-9 and TRBJ1-3; D possibly corresponds to TRBD1 (5 bases). The CDR3 is made up of 16 amino acids. Trimming took off 2 bases at V and 7 bases at J, with 18 bases between the two ends. CDR1 and CDR2 from the germline V gene are SEHNR and FQNEAQ (reference sequence). Written as DNA, the CDR3 is TGTGCCAGCAGCTTATCTCGGGACCCTGGGGGGAACACCATATATTTT. This encodes CASSLSRDPGGNTIYF.

This chain joins TRBV6-5 and TRBJ1-1; no clear D. Trimming removed 6 bases at V and 8 bases at J, with 16 bases between. The CDR3 runs to 13 residues. Germline lookup yields CDR1 MNHEY and CDR2 SVGAGI. The CDR3 spells CASRHATRTEAFF. CDR3 DNA: TGTGCCAGCAGACATGCGACGAGGACCGAAGCTTTCTTT.

The rearrangement links TRBV30 to TRBJ2-7; D unresolved. The J call may not be correct, given that the DNA end is closer to TRBJ2-4. Germline lookup yields CDR1 GTSNPN and CDR2 SVGIG (reference sequence). CDR3 length equals 12 residues. The CDR3 DNA is TGTGCCTGGAGTCAAACCAAAAACATTCAGTACTTC. This translates into CAWSQTKNIQYF.

The chain combines TRBV27 with TRBJ2-7, with 13 bases lining up with TRBD2. This CDR3 region has 15 residues. The V segment lost 3 bases and the J segment 4 bases; nucleotides outside the gene matches: 3. Germline loops: CDR1 MNHEY, CDR2 SMNVEV (reference sequence). The CDR3 DNA reads TGTGCCAGCAGTTTCTCGGGACTAGCGGGATACGAGCAGTACTTC. It encodes CASSFSGLAGYEQYF.

The chain combines TRBV27 with TRBJ2-7, with 10 bases aligning to TRBD2. The CDR3 sequence is 14 residues long. Losses at the gene ends were 8 bases for V and 7 bases for J; bases not matched to a gene: 11. Germline V gene sequence: CDR1 MNHEY, CDR2 SMNVEV (reference sequence). CDR3 protein: CASYSSGRSLEQYF. The CDR3 region has the DNA TGTGCCAGCTATTCTAGCGGGAGATCCCTGGAGCAGTACTTC.

The rearrangement links TRBV28 to TRBJ1-2; no clear D gene. V gave up 6 bases and J gave up 2 bases, with 16 bases separating them. This CDR3 region has 15 residues. CDR1 is MDHEN and CDR2 is SYDVKM in the germline V gene. The CDR3 DNA sequence: TGTGCCAGCAGAAAAGGTACACACCTCAACTATGGCTACACCTTC. It encodes CASRKGTHLNYGYTF.

The chain employs TRBV5-4 and TRBJ1-1, with D possibly matching TRBD1 (5 bases). V was shortened by 4 bases and J by 0 bases, with 16 bases between the two germline ends. Per the germline V gene, CDR1 is SGHNT and CDR2 is YYREEE (reference sequence). The CDR3 contains 16 residues. This chain's CDR3 is CASSPASGGMNTEAFF. Written as DNA, the CDR3 is TGTGCCAGCAGCCCCGCCTCGGGGGGGATGAACACTGAAGCTTTCTTT.

The chain recombines TRBV19 with TRBJ2-7; TRBD1 matches at 8 bases. The J segment lost 6 bases and the V segment lost 5 bases, leaving 12 bases of the junction unmatched. The CDR3 consists of 15 residues. CDR1 and CDR2 (germline): LNHDA, SQIVND (reference sequence). The CDR3 DNA follows: TGTGCCAGTAGTCCAAGGGGACAGGCTGGCGCCGAGCAGTACTTC. Its translation is CASSPRGQAGAEQYF.

CDR3 region: CASSNPGTGSQQYF. CDR3 in DNA: TGTGCCAGCAGTAATCCCGGGACAGGGAGCCAGCAGTACTTC. This chain uses TRBV6-1 with TRBJ2-7; 9 bases agree with TRBD1. CDR3 length: 14 amino acids. The germline V gene encodes CDR1 MNHNS and CDR2 SASEGT. V shed 5 bases and J 8 bases; nucleotides not matched to a gene: 10.

The chain links TRBV10-3 to TRBJ1-3, with 8 bases fitting TRBD1. Germline values: CDR1 ENHRY, CDR2 SYGVKD. CDR3 size: 14 residues. V was clipped by 6 bases and J by 2 bases; unmatched bases: 3. CDR3 in amino acids: CAIRQGETGNTIYF. CDR3 nucleotide sequence: TGTGCCATCAGACAGGGGGAGACTGGAAACACCATATATTTT.